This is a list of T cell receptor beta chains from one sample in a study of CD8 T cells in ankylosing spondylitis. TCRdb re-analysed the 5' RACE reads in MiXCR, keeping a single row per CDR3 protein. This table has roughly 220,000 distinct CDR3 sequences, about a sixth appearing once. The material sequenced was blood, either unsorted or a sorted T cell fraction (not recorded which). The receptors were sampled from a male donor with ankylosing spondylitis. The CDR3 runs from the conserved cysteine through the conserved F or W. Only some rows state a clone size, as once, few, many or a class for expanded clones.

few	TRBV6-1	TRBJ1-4	CASSDITGGEKLFF
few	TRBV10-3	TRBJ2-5	CAISLEGTQYF
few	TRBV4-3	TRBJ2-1	CASSQDPPGTDNEQFF
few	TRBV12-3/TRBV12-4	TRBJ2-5	CASSPGTGGGTQYF
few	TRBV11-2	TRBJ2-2	CASSFTEITGELFF
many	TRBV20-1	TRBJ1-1	CSASPQTINTEAFF
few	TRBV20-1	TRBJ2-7	CSARDSDPEQYF
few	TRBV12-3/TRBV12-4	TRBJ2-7	CASSFSVPYEQYF
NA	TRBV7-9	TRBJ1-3	CASSRSPGNTIYF
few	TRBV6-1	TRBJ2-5	CASTQLAGEQETQYF
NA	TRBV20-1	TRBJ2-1	CNAPFLAGGYNEQFF